These 18 T cell receptor beta chains originate from one sample sequenced in a study of CD8+CD57+ T cells in acquired aplastic anemia. Profiles of TCR beta VDJ and CDR3 were generated from a genomic DNA template. TCRdb reanalysed the reads using MiXCR and keeps one entry per CDR3 protein. The repertoire holds approximately 380,000 distinct CDR3 sequences, with approximately 70% as singletons. Material for sequencing was sorted CD4+, CD8+, or CD8+CD57+ T cells (not recorded which) from PBMCs. These receptor sequences come from a human donor in good health, serving as a control.

CDR3 in amino acids: CASSPTGPSGYEQYF. CDR3 sequence (DNA): TGCGCCAGCAGCCCCACAGGACCCTCTGGCTACGAGCAGTACTTC. V and J are TRBV5-1 and TRBJ2-7, with D perhaps TRBD1 (5 bases). CDR1 is SGHRS and CDR2 is YFSETQ in the germline V gene. The length of the CDR3 is 15 residues. The V end was cut by 4 bases, the J end by 3 bases, with 17 bases between.

The chain employs TRBV5-4 and TRBJ1-1; the D gene is possibly TRBD1 (5 bases). The germline V gene has CDR1 SGHNT and CDR2 YYREEE (reference sequence). This CDR3 spans 16 amino acids. V lost 0 bases to trimming and J lost 5 bases, with 17 bases between them. As DNA, the CDR3 is TGTGCCAGCAGCTTGGCGGGGGAGTCTTCGGGGACTGAAGCTTTCTTT. Translation: CASSLAGESSGTEAFF.

The chain is built from TRBV12-3 or TRBV12-4 and TRBJ2-1; perhaps D is TRBD1 or TRBD2 (6 bases each). V lost 7 bases and J 0 bases, leaving 16 bases between the germline ends. CDR3 length equals 16 residues. The DNA of the CDR3 is TGTGCCAGCAATTGGGGGGCCCGGAGCTCCTACAATGAGCAGTTCTTC. Its translation: CASNWGARSSYNEQFF.

About this clonotype itself: The germline gene is not matched at one end of the junction; a read error may be the cause. J is TRBJ2-2 and V is TRBV7-2; D perhaps matches TRBD2 (7 bases). This CDR3 is 13 amino acids long. Per the germline V gene, CDR1 is SGHTA and CDR2 is FQGNSA. This CDR3 reads CASGGAGTCELFF. The CDR3 nucleotides are TGTGCCAGTGGGGGGGCAGGAACCTGCGAGCTGTTCTTT. Full variable domain (rest looked up from reference TRBV7-2 and TRBJ2-2): GAGVSQSPSNKVTEKGKDVELRCDPISGHTALYWYRQSLGQGLEFLIYFQGNSAPDKSGLPSDRFSAERTGGSVSTLTIQRTQQEDSAVYLCASGGAGTCELFFGEGSRLTVL.

To note about this clonotype: The junction departs from the called germline gene at one end, perhaps through a read error. V is TRBV12-3 or TRBV12-4 and J is TRBJ2-7; TRBD1 matches 7 bases. The CDR3 sequence is 14 residues long. The CDR3 is CASSPKTGREELFF. Here the CDR3 DNA reads TGTGCCAGCAGCCCGAAGACAGGGCGTGAAGAACTGTTTTTC.

This chain joins TRBV6-5 and TRBJ1-1; D remains ambiguous. Germline-derived CDR1 and CDR2 are MNHEY and SVGAGI. Trimming took off 3 bases at V and 4 bases at J, with 15 bases between the two ends. CDR3 length: 15 residues. CDR3 loop: CASSYLFRGFTEAFF. The CDR3 bases are TGTGCCAGCAGTTATCTTTTTAGAGGGTTCACTGAAGCTTTCTTT.

The sample holds one count of this clonotype. The junction does not match germline at one end; this may be a read error. This chain links TRBV9 with TRBJ2-5; 8 bases match TRBD1. The germline CDR1 and CDR2 sequences are SGDLS and YYNGEE. The CDR3 covers 13 residues. The CDR3 DNA reads as TGTGCCAGCAGCCAAAGACAGGGGTGGAACGAGCAGTTC. It encodes CASSQRQGWNEQF.

Notes on this clonotype: Because it lacks the conserved phenylalanine or tryptophan at the end, this CDR3 is likely a read error. The chain uses TRBV19 and TRBJ2-7; D remains ambiguous. The CDR3 is 13 residues long. Germline CDR1 is LNHDA and CDR2 is SQIVND (reference sequence). V shed 4 bases and J shed 5 bases, with 12 bases lying between them. The CDR3 nucleotides are TGTGCCAGTAGTACCAGCCGCACCAACGAGCAGTACACC. It yields the protein CASSTSRTNEQYT.

For this clonotype: Its ends do not fully match the called genes, so a read error is possible. The CDR3 DNA is TGTGCCAGCAGCCCCGTAGCGGGGGAAGATACGCAGTTT. Translated: CASSPVAGEDTQF. The chain combines TRBV7-2 with TRBJ1-1, with a weak D call TRBD1 (5 bases). Germline V gene data show CDR1 as SGHTA and CDR2 as FQGNSA. This CDR3 region has 13 residues.

Only a few counts were recorded for this clonotype. Since no conserved phenylalanine or tryptophan closes the CDR3, a read error is the likely cause. The DNA is left out, because the CDR3 cannot be placed on it with certainty; the CDR3 is given as TCRdb lists it. J is TRBJ2-7 and V is TRBV7-2; the listed D gene, TRBD2, was not tested against the DNA. The CDR3 comprises 10 residues, both ends counted. Germline loops: CDR1 SGHTA, CDR2 FQGNSA. Here the CDR3 reads CASSGSNLAG.

This clonotype was detected only once. This may come from a read error, since a much larger clone is one base off. This sequence joins TRBV24-1 and TRBJ2-1; no definite D call. The CDR3 spans 14 residues. Germline V gene lookup returns CDR1 KGHDR and CDR2 SFDVKD. The CDR3 DNA is TGTGCCAGCAGTGACTCGAGACTGAACAATGAGCAGTTCTTC. Translation gives CASSDSRLNNEQFF.

V usage is TRBV12-3 or TRBV12-4 and J usage is TRBJ1-4; D unclear. The CDR3 sequence is 14 residues long. With 6 bases removed from V and 8 bases from J, the gap between germline ends came to 16 bases. The CDR3 protein is CASSRTAEGEKLFF. The CDR3 region has the DNA TGTGCCAGCAGCAGGACTGCCGAGGGAGAAAAACTGTTTTTT.

This chain joins TRBV7-8 and TRBJ2-5; D might be TRBD2 (6 bases). The CDR3 consists of 14 residues. The V gene's germline CDR1 is SGHVS and CDR2 FQNEAQ. The V and J ends lost 6 bases and 14 bases respectively, with 25 bases between them. CDR3 sequence (DNA): TGTGCCAGCAGTTCACGGGGGTCCCGCAAGCAGCACTACTTC. This translates into CASSSRGSRKQHYF.

V usage is TRBV7-8 and J usage is TRBJ1-1, with 7 bases matching TRBD1. With V trimmed by 0 bases and J by 0 bases, 16 bases remained unmatched. The CDR3 has 20 residues. From germline, CDR1 is SGHVS and CDR2 FQNEAQ. CDR3 in DNA: TGTGCCAGCAGCTTAGCGACGAGTACAGGGGTTTTAAGAGTGAACACTGAAGCTTTCTTT. This encodes CASSLATSTGVLRVNTEAFF.

This clonotype was recorded at least ten times. This chain connects TRBV4-1 to TRBJ1-1, with 9 bases fitting TRBD1. The CDR3 has 15 amino acids. Germline lookup yields CDR1 MGHRA and CDR2 YSYEKL. V lost 2 bases, J lost 6 bases, and 7 bases stayed unmatched. The CDR3 here is CASSQPTGGSSEAFF. The CDR3 coding sequence is TGCGCCAGCAGCCAACCAACAGGGGGCTCATCTGAAGCTTTCTTT.

Note on this clonotype: The junction and the germline gene differ at one end; a read error may be behind it. This rearrangement joins TRBV7-2 to TRBJ1-5; unclear D gene. Germline values: CDR1 SGHTA, CDR2 FQGNSA. CDR3 length: 14 residues. The CDR3 region has the DNA TGTGCCAGCAGCTTGGGAAGGGCTCAAGAGCCCCAGTACTTT. Translating it yields CASSLGRAQEPQYF.

With regard to this clonotype: The junction and the germline gene differ at one end; a read error may be behind it. The J gene is TRBJ1-6, the V gene TRBV7-3, with D perhaps TRBD1 (6 bases). Germline values: CDR1 SGHTA, CDR2 FQGTGA. The CDR3 has 14 amino acids. Here the CDR3 reads CASSVGGHNCHLHF. Written as DNA, the CDR3 is TGCGCCAGCAGCGTAGGGGGACATAATTGCCACCTCCACTTT.

The chain has TRBV29-1 and TRBJ2-6, with D perhaps TRBD1 (6 bases). Germline CDR1 is SQVTM and CDR2 is ANQGSEA. There are 15 residues in the CDR3. Here the CDR3 reads CSARATGSGANVLTF. CDR3 DNA: TGCAGTGCTAGAGCTACAGGGTCTGGGGCCAACGTCCTGACTTTC.